This T cell receptor (beta chain) was recovered during a study of shared clonotypes between healthy human individuals. Generated by immunoSEQ multiplex PCR, the TCRdb table keeps only in-frame clones and is missing some. Counted here are over a million clones, approximately 98.5% occurring once; the ten biggest clones make up about 0.34%. This CDR3 is 18 amino acids long. CDR1 is SEHNR, CDR2 FQNEAQ, per germline (reference sequence). V was pared by 5 bases and J by 1 base, with 9 bases of the junction left unmatched. The TCR sequence derives from a man aged 25 to 40 in good health. The chain uses TRBV7-9 and TRBJ2-3, with TRBD2 identical over 13 bases. Sequences were obtained from naive CD4+ T cells sorted from blood. Subset denoted: CD45RA+ positively selected. The CDR3 nucleotides read TGTGCCAGCAGCCCATTAAGACTAGCGGGAGGCGGCACAGATACGCAGTATTTT. This gives the protein CASSPLRLAGGGTDTQYF.